The clone carrying this T cell receptor (beta chain) was observed a few times. What it recognizes is unknown. The record originates from a study of T cells after yellow fever vaccination. Study-wide findings and caveats: Booster sampling recovered most clones from primary vaccination (approximately 96% CD4, approximately 88% CD8). Abundant bulk-derived clonotypes could contaminate FACS-sorted repertoires.

From the 5' RACE reads, TCRdb called clonotypes with MiXCR, one entry per CDR3 protein. The repertoire includes 300,000 to 350,000 distinct CDR3 sequences, roughly 10% of them detected once, and under 4% sits in the top ten. Trimming at V came to 5 bases and at J to 7 bases, leaving 9 bases not matched to a gene. The CDR3 loop spans 15 amino acids. Sequencing was performed on CD4+ T cells sorted from PBMCs, taken 45 days after the yellow fever booster vaccination. This sequence joins TRBV12-3 or TRBV12-4 and TRBJ1-4; 8 positions match TRBD1. The TCR was taken from a man aged 18-30 years who received the YFV17D yellow fever vaccine. The CDR3 DNA follows: TGTGCCAGCAGTACCCGACAGGGGAGTGGTGAAAAACTGTTTTTT. Translating it yields CASSTRQGSGEKLFF.